This TCR beta chain is drawn from a study of blood T cell repertoires in COVID-19. About the research overall: From the United States, Italy and Spain came samples of acute and convalescent COVID-19. Nucleic acid was either cDNA or gDNA, and it came from T cells, B-cell-depleted T cells, or PBMCs.

CDR1 LNHDA and CDR2 SQIVND come from the germline V gene (reference sequence). The CDR3 is 16 residues long. Trimming at V came to 1 base and at J to 0 bases, leaving 2 bases not matched to a gene. Source study methods: For nucleated cells, counts were estimated from reference gene primer amplification. Libraries were prepared by immunoSEQ multiplex PCR; TCRdb keeps only in-frame clonotypes and omits some of them. Clone size and V and J calls were adopted from that table, with D and trimming inferred from the DNA. The sample yields roughly 90,000 clones, about nine tenths seen once. The chain is built from TRBV19 and TRBJ1-4, with 7 positions matching TRBD1. Sequencing input: peripheral blood. The TCR was taken from a human donor with active COVID-19. The donor label of this sample is uncertain. The CDR3 DNA is TGTGCCAGTAGTATAGCGGGGACAGCAACTAATGAAAAACTGTTTTTT. The encoded protein is CASSIAGTATNEKLFF.